Each of the 29 T cell receptor beta chains below was sequenced from the same sample in a study of blood T cell repertoires in COVID-19. Assay: immunoSEQ multiplex PCR; the TCRdb copy retains only in-frame clones and omits some. The table records some 180,000 clones, about nine tenths of them present only once. The sequenced sample consisted of peripheral blood. The source of these receptors is a man aged 40-49 years with acute or convalescent COVID-19.

The chain combines TRBV7-2 with TRBJ2-7, with 14 nucleotides matching TRBD2. CDR1 and CDR2 (germline): SGHTA, FQGNSA. V dropped 4 bases and J dropped 6; count of bases not matched to a gene: 11. The CDR3 sequence is 17 residues long. This CDR3 is CASSYPGLAGASVEQYF. The CDR3, as DNA: TGTGCCAGCAGCTATCCGGGACTAGCGGGGGCGAGCGTCGAGCAGTACTTC.

J is TRBJ2-6 and V is TRBV18; D perhaps matches TRBD2 (6 bases). The ends were cut back, 3 bases at V and 0 bases at J, with 24 bases in the middle. The V gene's germline CDR1 is KGHSH and CDR2 LQKENI. This CDR3 is built from 21 residues. The CDR3 reads CASSPYRGGGAGASGANVLTF. CDR3 sequence (DNA): TGTGCCAGCTCACCCTATCGGGGAGGAGGGGCCGGGGCCTCTGGGGCCAACGTCCTGACTTTC.

The chain employs TRBV7-2 and TRBJ2-5; the match to TRBD1 covers 9 bases. The germline V gene encodes CDR1 SGHTA and CDR2 FQGNSA. CDR3 size: 14 residues. J was trimmed by 5 bases and V by 5 bases; bases with no gene match: 6. CDR3 sequence: CASSIRQGGETQYF. CDR3 DNA sequence: TGTGCCAGCAGCATTAGACAGGGGGGGGAGACCCAGTACTTC. Together with reference TRBV7-2 and TRBJ2-5, the CDR3 gives the full variable domain: GAGVSQSPSNKVTEKGKDVELRCDPISGHTALYWYRQSLGQGLEFLIYFQGNSAPDKSGLPSDRFSAERTGGSVSTLTIQRTQQEDSAVYLCASSIRQGGETQYFGPGTRLLVL.

The chain links TRBV29-1 to TRBJ2-1; TRBD2 matches at 7 bases. V dropped 7 bases and J dropped 7; count of bases not matched to a gene: 13. Germline V gene lookup returns CDR1 SQVTM and CDR2 ANQGSEA. This CDR3 is 14 amino acids long. The DNA of the CDR3 is TGCAGCGCTACTAAAGGGGAGGGGAGGAATGAGCAGTTCTTC. Protein: CSATKGEGRNEQFF.

This chain uses TRBV3-1 (or the pseudogene TRBV3-2) with TRBJ2-3; TRBD1 agrees at 8 bases. The ends lost 6 bases at V and 14 bases at J; junction bases unmatched: 10. The CDR3 has 12 amino acids. Per the germline V gene, CDR1 is LGHDT and CDR2 is YNNKEL (reference sequence). CDR3 bases: TGTGCCAGCAGTCAGACAGGGGACCATCGGTATTTT. Translation: CASSQTGDHRYF.

The rearrangement joins TRBV12-3 or TRBV12-4 to TRBJ1-2; D is unclear. V gave up 4 bases and J gave up 5 bases, with 11 bases separating them. This CDR3 comprises 13 residues. The CDR3 reads CASSSGNRYGYTF. CDR3 sequence (DNA): TGTGCCAGCAGTTCGGGGAATAGGTATGGCTACACCTTC.

This clone was seen only a few times. The V call is TRBV5-4, the J call TRBJ2-4, with 10 bases that match TRBD2. Trimming removed 4 bases from V and 1 base from J; junction bases left unmatched: 11. This CDR3 is built from 18 residues. Germline V lookup: CDR1 SGHNT, CDR2 YYREEE (reference sequence). CDR3 nucleotide sequence: TGTGCCAGCAGCACTAGGCTAGCGGGAGATAGTGCCAAAAACATTCAGTACTTC. Its protein is CASSTRLAGDSAKNIQYF.

The J gene is TRBJ1-1, the V gene TRBV6-5; 7 bases agree with TRBD1. J gave up 5 bases and V 7 bases, and 4 bases lay outside the gene matches. In germline, CDR1 is MNHEY, CDR2 SVGAGI. The CDR3 is made up of 12 amino acids. For the CDR3, the DNA is TGTGCCAGCAACCCAGGGGGAACTGAAGCTTTCTTT. It is translated as CASNPGGTEAFF.

The rearrangement links TRBV9 to TRBJ2-3; 10 bases agree with TRBD2. CDR1 SGDLS and CDR2 YYNGEE come from the germline V gene. This CDR3 region has 19 residues. Trimming cost V 3 bases and J 2 bases; bases outside gene matches: 15. CDR3 residues: CASSEREKVAGGHTDTQYF. DNA of the CDR3: TGTGCCAGCAGCGAGAGAGAGAAGGTAGCGGGGGGACACACAGATACGCAGTATTTT. Together with reference TRBV9 and TRBJ2-3, the CDR3 gives the full variable domain: DSGVTQTPKHLITATGQRVTLRCSPRSGDLSVYWYQQSLDQGLQFLIQYYNGEERAKGNILERFSAQQFPDLHSELNLSSLELGDSALYFCASSEREKVAGGHTDTQYFGPGTRLTVL.

The J gene is TRBJ1-2, the V gene TRBV9, with 8 bases fitting TRBD1. The V gene end was trimmed by 3 bases and the J gene end by 4 bases; junction bases not matched to a gene: 5. The CDR3 sequence is 14 residues long. Germline V gene lookup returns CDR1 SGDLS and CDR2 YYNGEE. In DNA, the CDR3 is TGTGCCAGCAGCGCCCGGACAGGGTTCTATGGCTACACCTTC. Translated, it gives CASSARTGFYGYTF. Variable domain in full (rest from reference TRBV9 and TRBJ1-2): DSGVTQTPKHLITATGQRVTLRCSPRSGDLSVYWYQQSLDQGLQFLIQYYNGEERAKGNILERFSAQQFPDLHSELNLSSLELGDSALYFCASSARTGFYGYTFGSGTRLTVV.

The rearrangement uses TRBV5-5 and TRBJ1-5; a weak D match, TRBD1 (5 bases). The CDR3 consists of 16 residues. V was pared by 4 bases and J by 9 bases, with 23 bases between. Germline V gene lookup returns CDR1 SGHKS and CDR2 YYEKEE (reference sequence). The CDR3 protein is CASSLRTGQGGAPQHF. The CDR3 DNA is TGTGCCAGCAGCCTGAGGACCGGGCAGGGTGGCGCGCCCCAGCATTTT.

This clone occurred once. DNA of the CDR3: TGTGCCACAAGGACAGGGCGATATGGCTACACCTTC. It encodes CATRTGRYGYTF. The genes are TRBV12-3 or TRBV12-4 and TRBJ1-2, with 8 bases that match TRBD1. Losses at the gene ends were 10 bases for V and 5 bases for J; bases not matched to a gene: 6. This CDR3 has 12 residues.

The gene calls are TRBV28 and TRBJ2-5; tentative D call: TRBD1 (5 bases). Germline V CDR1 and CDR2: MDHEN, SYDVKM. The germline V and J ends were trimmed by 3 bases and 1 base, with 9 bases remaining between them. The CDR3 length is 14 residues. In nucleotides, the CDR3 is TGTGCCAGCAGTTTCGCAGGGATCCAAGAGACCCAGTACTTC. Protein: CASSFAGIQETQYF.

The chain has TRBV3-1 (or the pseudogene TRBV3-2) and TRBJ1-4, with 10 bases fitting TRBD1. The CDR3 is made up of 13 amino acids. Germline values: CDR1 LGHDT, CDR2 YNNKEL (reference sequence). V shed 8 bases and J 5 bases; nucleotides not matched to a gene: 2. Here the CDR3 reads CASADRGNEKLFF. In DNA, the CDR3 is TGTGCCAGCGCGGACAGGGGGAATGAAAAACTGTTTTTT.

V is TRBV10-3 and J is TRBJ1-1, with 7 bases that match TRBD1. CDR1 is ENHRY, CDR2 SYGVKD, per germline. This CDR3 has 14 residues. V lost 10 bases and J lost 7; bases outside the gene matches: 15. The DNA of the CDR3 is TGTGCCACTCTCCCCGGGACAGACGGCTTTGAAGCTTTCTTT. It encodes CATLPGTDGFEAFF.

The chain carries TRBV15 and TRBJ2-5, with 7 bases fitting TRBD2. V lost 4 bases and J lost 3; bases outside the gene matches: 2. CDR3 length: 13 amino acids. Germline V CDR1 and CDR2: LNHNV, YYDKDF (reference sequence). The CDR3 DNA is TGTGCCACCAGCAAAGCGGGGAAAGAGACCCAGTACTTC. This translates into CATSKAGKETQYF.

The rearrangement joins TRBV11-3 to TRBJ2-1; D possibly corresponds to TRBD2 (5 bases). V lost 5 bases to trimming and J lost 2 bases, with 7 bases between them. CDR1 is SGHNT, CDR2 YENEEA, per germline. The CDR3 has 13 residues. CDR3 sequence reads: CASSTGTYNEQFF. The CDR3 nucleotides read TGTGCCAGCAGCACCGGGACCTACAATGAGCAGTTCTTC.

The rearrangement uses TRBV11-3 and TRBJ1-1; D uncertain. Trimming pared 2 bases from V and 4 bases from J, leaving 8 bases between. This CDR3 is 13 amino acids long. Germline CDR1 SGHNT, CDR2 YENEEA. CDR3 DNA sequence: TGTGCCAGCAGCTTATCTGGCGGCACTGAAGCTTTCTTT. Encoded protein: CASSLSGGTEAFF.

This chain links TRBV7-2 with TRBJ1-2; 7 nucleotides agree with TRBD1. The germline CDR1 and CDR2 sequences are SGHTA and FQGNSA. V lost 2 bases to trimming and J lost 4 bases; unmatched junction nucleotides: 7. This CDR3 is 15 amino acids long. The CDR3 DNA follows: TGTGCCAGCAGCTTACTACCGGGACAGTCCTATGGCTACACCTTC. This codes for CASSLLPGQSYGYTF.

The CDR3 here is CATSRGASGGGNQETQYF. Here the CDR3 DNA reads TGTGCCACCAGCAGAGGGGCCAGCGGCGGGGGGAACCAAGAGACCCAGTACTTC. The J gene is TRBJ2-5, the V gene TRBV15; 8 positions agree with TRBD2. Losses at the gene ends were 1 base for V and 0 bases for J; bases not matched to a gene: 10. Germline assignment: CDR1 LNHNV and CDR2 YYDKDF (reference sequence). The CDR3 contains 18 residues. Full variable domain (outside the CDR3, taken from reference TRBV15 and TRBJ2-5): DAMVIQNPRYQVTQFGKPVTLSCSQTLNHNVMYWYQQKSSQAPKLLFHYYDKDFNNEADTPDNFQSRRPNTSFCFLDIRSPGLGDTAMYLCATSRGASGGGNQETQYFGPGTRLLVL.

The rearrangement joins TRBV15 to TRBJ2-7; possible D gene TRBD2, 7 bases. V was cut by 8 bases and J by 5 bases, with 19 bases left in between. Per germline, CDR1 LNHNV and CDR2 YYDKDF (reference sequence). This CDR3 is 14 amino acids long. The CDR3 bases are TGTGCCACCGCGCTTGGGGGGGCGATCGACGAGCAGTACTTC. This gives the protein CATALGGAIDEQYF.

The chain is built from TRBV9 and TRBJ2-4, with 10 bases aligning to TRBD1. From germline, CDR1 is SGDLS and CDR2 YYNGEE. J was trimmed by 3 bases and V by 0 bases; bases with no gene match: 6. CDR3 length: 17 amino acids. The CDR3 DNA reads TGTGCCAGCAGCGTAGCAGTGGGACAGGGGTACAAAAACATTCAGTACTTC. Translating gives CASSVAVGQGYKNIQYF.

V gene TRBV9 combines with J gene TRBJ1-3; a weak D match, TRBD1 (5 bases). This CDR3 is 14 amino acids long. Germline V gene lookup returns CDR1 SGDLS and CDR2 YYNGEE. Trimming shortened V by 3 bases and J by 0 bases, and 7 bases separated the two germline ends. CDR3 amino acids: CASSEGYSGNTIYF. The CDR3 DNA sequence: TGTGCCAGCAGCGAGGGGTACTCTGGAAACACCATATATTTT.

The rearrangement uses TRBV27 and TRBJ1-1, with D hard to call. This CDR3 region has 13 residues. V was trimmed by 3 bases and J by 6 bases, leaving 11 bases between them. Per the germline V gene, CDR1 is MNHEY and CDR2 is SMNVEV (reference sequence). The CDR3 is CASSFVGVAEAFF. The CDR3 DNA is TGTGCCAGCAGTTTCGTCGGGGTCGCTGAAGCTTTCTTT.

The chain combines TRBV18 with TRBJ2-2; 9 bases line up with TRBD2. Unmatched junction bases numbered 5, after V lost 2 bases and J lost 4 bases. The CDR3 is made up of 16 amino acids. The germline gives CDR1 KGHSH, CDR2 LQKENI. CDR3: CASSPETSGITGELFF. The CDR3, as DNA: TGTGCCAGCTCACCAGAGACTAGCGGAATCACCGGGGAGCTGTTTTTT.

This clone occurred a few times. This chain connects TRBV5-4 to TRBJ1-1; D is perhaps TRBD1 (5 bases). Trimming cost V 4 bases and J 0 bases, with 10 bases left between them. Per germline, CDR1 SGHNT and CDR2 YYREEE (reference sequence). The length of the CDR3 is 14 residues. This CDR3 reads CASSPGGVNTEAFF. The DNA of the CDR3 is TGTGCCAGCAGCCCCGGGGGGGTGAACACTGAAGCTTTCTTT.

This clone was seen more than once but under ten times. CDR3 loop: CASSPAGTGESPLHF. The DNA for the CDR3 is TGTGCCAGCAGCCCCGCCGGGACAGGAGAATCACCCCTCCACTTT. The chain recombines TRBV7-2 with TRBJ1-6; 8 nucleotides line up with TRBD1. The CDR3 has 15 residues. V trimming: 5 bases; J trimming: 10 bases; junction bases outside the gene matches: 10. The germline gives CDR1 SGHTA, CDR2 FQGNSA.

This chain uses TRBV7-4 with TRBJ2-7; possible D gene TRBD1, 6 bases. The CDR3 consists of 19 residues. Germline V CDR1 and CDR2: SGHVT, SQSDAQ. Trimming removed 2 bases at V and 2 bases at J, with 25 bases between. Written as DNA, the CDR3 is TGTGCCAGCAGCTTAAGGGCCGGGACACAAACCTCTTTTACCTACGAGCAGTACTTC. Translating gives CASSLRAGTQTSFTYEQYF.

The chain has TRBV7-6 and TRBJ2-1, with 14 bases aligning to TRBD2. Trimming took 1 base from V and 10 from J; bases not matched to a gene: 12. CDR1 is SGHVS and CDR2 is FNYEAQ in the germline V gene. The CDR3 runs 18 residues. The CDR3 bases are TGTGCCAGCAGCTTAGGGGCTACGCGACTAGCGGGGGGGCAAGAGCAGTTCTTC. Its protein is CASSLGATRLAGGQEQFF.